This T cell receptor (beta chain) was recovered during a study of blood T cell repertoires in COVID-19. Using immunoSEQ multiplex PCR, the repertoire was profiled, and TCRdb retains in-frame clones only, with some absent. Here the sample spans fewer than 450,000 clones, about nine tenths being singletons. Per germline, CDR1 KGHDR and CDR2 SFDVKD. This CDR3 has 13 residues. The V gene lost 4 bases and the J gene lost 5 bases, with 10 bases spanning the gap. Only one count was recorded for this clone. The V and J genes are TRBV24-1 and TRBJ1-2; D is ambiguous. The sample consisted of peripheral blood. This receptor was obtained from a woman in her 70s with COVID-19, enrolled during active disease. The CDR3 DNA is TGTGCCACCAGTGAGGGCAAAATATATGGCTACACCTTC. Translated: CATSEGKIYGYTF.